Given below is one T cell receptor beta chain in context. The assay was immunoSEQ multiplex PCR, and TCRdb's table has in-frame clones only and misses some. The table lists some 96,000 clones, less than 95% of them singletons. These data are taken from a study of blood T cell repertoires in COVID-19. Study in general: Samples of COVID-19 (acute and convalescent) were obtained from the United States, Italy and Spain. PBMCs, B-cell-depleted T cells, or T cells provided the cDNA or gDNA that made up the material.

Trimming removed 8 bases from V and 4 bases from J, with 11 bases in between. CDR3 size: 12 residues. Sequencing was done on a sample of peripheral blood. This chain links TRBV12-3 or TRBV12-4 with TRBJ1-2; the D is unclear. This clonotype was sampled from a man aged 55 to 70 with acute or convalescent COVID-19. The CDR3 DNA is TGTGCCAGCTCCCCCGAGCCCTATGGCTACACCTTC. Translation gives CASSPEPYGYTF.